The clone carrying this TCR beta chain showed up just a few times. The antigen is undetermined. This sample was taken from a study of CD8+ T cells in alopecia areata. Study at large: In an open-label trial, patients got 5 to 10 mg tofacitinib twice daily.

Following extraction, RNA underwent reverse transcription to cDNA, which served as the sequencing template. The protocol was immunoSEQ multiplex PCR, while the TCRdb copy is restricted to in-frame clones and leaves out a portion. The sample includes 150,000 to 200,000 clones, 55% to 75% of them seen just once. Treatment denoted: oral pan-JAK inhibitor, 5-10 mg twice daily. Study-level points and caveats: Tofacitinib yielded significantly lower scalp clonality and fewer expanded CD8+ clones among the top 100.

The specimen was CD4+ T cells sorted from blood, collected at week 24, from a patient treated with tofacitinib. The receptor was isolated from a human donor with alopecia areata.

The DNA of the CDR3 is TGTGCCAGCAGCTTAGACTTACAAGAGACCCAGTACTTC. Amino acid sequence: CASSLDLQETQYF. The rearrangement uses TRBV11-3 and TRBJ2-5, with D hard to call. V was cut by 0 bases and J by 2 bases, with 4 bases left in between. The CDR3 runs 13 residues. Germline CDR1 reads SGHNT; CDR2 reads YENEEA.